These 23 T cell receptor beta chains share one sample of origin, sequenced in a study of blood T cell repertoires in COVID-19. Generated by immunoSEQ multiplex PCR, the TCRdb table keeps only in-frame clones and is missing some. The table lists 210,000 or so clones, around four fifths of them singletons. Sequenced: peripheral blood. These receptors came from a woman at least 80 years old with active or convalescent COVID-19.

This sequence joins TRBV6-5 and TRBJ2-7, with D perhaps matching TRBD2 (7 bases). There are 13 residues in the CDR3. V was clipped by 6 bases and J by 6 bases, with 15 bases between them. Germline CDR1 MNHEY, CDR2 SVGAGI. The CDR3 bases are TGTGCCAGCAGCTTCGGGGGGCAGTCCGAGCAGTACTTC. This translates into CASSFGGQSEQYF.

This chain links TRBV4-3 with TRBJ1-1; tentatively, D is TRBD1 (5 bases). V was clipped by 0 bases and J by 1 base, with 12 bases between them. The CDR3 is 16 residues long. CDR1 and CDR2 from the germline V gene are LGHNA and YSLEER. This CDR3 is CASSQDLAGPNTEAFF. CDR3 DNA sequence: TGCGCCAGCAGCCAAGATTTAGCAGGGCCGAACACTGAAGCTTTCTTT.

The V gene is TRBV5-1, the J gene TRBJ2-3; 10 positions agree with TRBD2. The germline V gene encodes CDR1 SGHRS and CDR2 YFSETQ. The CDR3 runs 16 residues. Germline trimming cut 4 bases from V and 1 base from J; bases unmatched to any gene: 6. CDR3: CASSPLAGGGTDTQYF. DNA of the CDR3: TGCGCCAGCAGCCCGTTAGCGGGAGGAGGCACAGATACGCAGTATTTT.

The J gene is TRBJ1-2, the V gene TRBV19; possible D gene TRBD1, 6 bases. Germline-derived CDR1 and CDR2 are LNHDA and SQIVND (reference sequence). There are 14 residues in the CDR3. Trimming took 7 bases from V and 4 from J, leaving 16 bases between them. The CDR3 is CASNSGAQGYGYTF. CDR3 bases: TGTGCCAGTAATTCAGGGGCGCAAGGCTATGGCTACACCTTC.

The chain combines TRBV5-1 with TRBJ2-1; D not certain. Trimming left V 0 bases short and J 4 bases short, with 11 bases between. This CDR3 spans 15 amino acids. CDR1 SGHRS and CDR2 YFSETQ come from the germline V gene. CDR3 nucleotide sequence: TGCGCCAGCAGCTTGGCCGCGACAAATTACAATGAGCAGTTCTTC. Protein sequence: CASSLAATNYNEQFF. Drawing the rest from reference TRBV5-1 and TRBJ2-1, the complete variable domain is KAGVTQTPRYLIKTRGQQVTLSCSPISGHRSVSWYQQTPGQGLQFLFEYFSETQRNKGNFPGRFSGRQFSNSRSEMNVSTLELGDSALYLCASSLAATNYNEQFFGPGTRLTVL.

The chain is built from TRBV10-3 and TRBJ1-5; D not resolved. The V and J ends lost 4 bases and 6 bases respectively, with 10 bases between them. Germline V gene lookup returns CDR1 ENHRY and CDR2 SYGVKD. The CDR3 loop spans 13 amino acids. As DNA, the CDR3 is TGTGCCATCAGTGTGGAGGCCACTCAGCCCCAGCATTTT. It specifies CAISVEATQPQHF.

This rearrangement joins TRBV28 to TRBJ1-2; D is unresolved. Trimming removed 8 bases at V and 3 bases at J, with 10 bases between. The CDR3 has 12 residues. The germline CDR1 and CDR2 sequences are MDHEN and SYDVKM. The CDR3 is CASFSQHYGYTF. In nucleotides, the CDR3 is TGTGCCAGCTTTTCACAACACTATGGCTACACCTTC.

This chain connects TRBV27 to TRBJ1-5, with D possibly TRBD1 on 6 matching bases. V was pared by 5 bases and J by 3 bases, with 11 bases between. Germline V gene sequence: CDR1 MNHEY, CDR2 SMNVEV (reference sequence). The CDR3 has 14 amino acids. CDR3 sequence: CASSPGVFNQPQHF. The CDR3 DNA follows: TGTGCCAGCAGTCCAGGGGTTTTCAATCAGCCCCAGCATTTT.

This clone appeared a single time. The chain uses TRBV7-2 and TRBJ2-5; 7 bases are a match to TRBD1. CDR1 SGHTA and CDR2 FQGNSA come from the germline V gene. With V trimmed by 3 bases and J by 5 bases, 12 bases remained unmatched. CDR3 size: 16 residues. The CDR3 loop reads CASSLGRGRIQETQYF. The CDR3, as DNA: TGTGCCAGCAGCTTGGGAAGGGGGCGCATCCAGGAGACCCAGTACTTC.

The V gene is TRBV28, the J gene TRBJ1-2, with 10 positions matching TRBD1. CDR3 length: 17 residues. The germline V gene encodes CDR1 MDHEN and CDR2 SYDVKM. V trimming: 2 bases; J trimming: 7 bases; junction bases outside the gene matches: 13. The DNA for the CDR3 is TGTGCCAGCAGTTTAGCGACAGGGGGCGGGACGGCCGGTGGCTACACCTTC. Its translation is CASSLATGGGTAGGYTF.

The chain combines TRBV5-1 with TRBJ2-1; 8 bases match TRBD2. Trimming cost V 6 bases and J 0 bases; bases outside gene matches: 5. The CDR3 loop spans 15 amino acids. Germline CDR1 is SGHRS and CDR2 is YFSETQ. The CDR3 DNA follows: TGCGCCAGCACAAATAGCGGGGACTCCTACAATGAGCAGTTCTTC. Protein: CASTNSGDSYNEQFF. Together with reference TRBV5-1 and TRBJ2-1, the CDR3 gives the full variable domain: KAGVTQTPRYLIKTRGQQVTLSCSPISGHRSVSWYQQTPGQGLQFLFEYFSETQRNKGNFPGRFSGRQFSNSRSEMNVSTLELGDSALYLCASTNSGDSYNEQFFGPGTRLTVL.

As to this clone: Other DNA sequences of this sample code for an identical CDR3. This chain uses TRBV7-2 with TRBJ1-2; possibly TRBD1 for D (6 bases). The CDR3 sequence is 13 residues long. The V and J ends lost 1 base and 5 bases respectively, with 8 bases between them. Per germline, CDR1 SGHTA and CDR2 FQGNSA. CDR3 nucleotide sequence: TGTGCCAGCAGCTTAGGTCAGGGGTATGGCTACACCTTC. It encodes CASSLGQGYGYTF. The whole variable domain, remainder taken from reference TRBV7-2 and TRBJ1-2, is GAGVSQSPSNKVTEKGKDVELRCDPISGHTALYWYRQSLGQGLEFLIYFQGNSAPDKSGLPSDRFSAERTGGSVSTLTIQRTQQEDSAVYLCASSLGQGYGYTFGSGTRLTVV.

The chain couples TRBV9 to TRBJ2-7; weak D call: TRBD2 (6 bases). V was clipped by 0 bases and J by 7 bases, with 11 bases between them. Per the germline V gene, CDR1 is SGDLS and CDR2 is YYNGEE. The CDR3 spans 13 residues. The CDR3 coding sequence is TGTGCCAGCAGCGTAGCTACTGGGAGGGAGCAGTACTTC. Protein sequence: CASSVATGREQYF.

The rearrangement joins TRBV19 to TRBJ1-3; no firm D call. Germline assignment: CDR1 LNHDA and CDR2 SQIVND (reference sequence). V was trimmed by 6 bases and J by 0 bases, leaving 9 bases between them. This CDR3 region has 14 residues. CDR3 in DNA: TGTGCCAGTAGCCCTGGGCCCTCTGGAAACACCATATATTTT. Protein sequence: CASSPGPSGNTIYF.

The rearrangement links TRBV5-8 to TRBJ2-5; no clear D. The germline V gene encodes CDR1 SGHTS and CDR2 YDEGEE. The CDR3 has 15 amino acids. V gave up 1 base and J gave up 3 bases, with 13 bases separating them. CDR3 in DNA: TGTGCCAGCAGCTTGTTAGTGGGCGTTAAAGAGACCCAGTACTTC. This translates into CASSLLVGVKETQYF.

The CDR3 region is CASSSGGTTEAFF. In DNA form, the CDR3 reads TGTGCCAGCAGTTCAGGGGGTACCACTGAAGCTTTCTTT. The chain couples TRBV25-1 to TRBJ1-1, with 7 nucleotides matching TRBD1. The germline gives CDR1 MGHDK, CDR2 SYGVNS. J lost 4 bases, V lost 5 bases, and 4 bases had no gene match. The CDR3 contains 13 residues.

This clone has more than one count but fewer than ten. This chain connects TRBV6-6 to TRBJ1-5; 8 bases line up with TRBD1. CDR1 is MNHNY, CDR2 SVGAGI, per germline (reference sequence). J lost 2 bases, V lost 5 bases, and 5 bases had no gene match. CDR3 size: 15 residues. CDR3 protein: CASSRTGQGNQPQHF. CDR3 nucleotide sequence: TGTGCCAGCAGTCGGACAGGGCAAGGCAATCAGCCCCAGCATTTT.

The chain carries TRBV24-1 and TRBJ1-2, with 12 bases that match TRBD1. The V gene end was trimmed by 4 bases and the J gene end by 4 bases; junction bases not matched to a gene: 6. In germline, CDR1 is KGHDR, CDR2 SFDVKD. CDR3 length equals 16 residues. CDR3 residues: CATSDHGTGGAYGYTF. The CDR3 DNA is TGTGCCACCAGTGACCACGGGACAGGGGGCGCCTATGGCTACACCTTC.

The CDR3 DNA follows: TGTGCCAGTAGTATAGGGGGCGGGCTAGCGGGAGGAGAGACCCAGTACTTC. As protein: CASSIGGGLAGGETQYF. The chain combines TRBV19 with TRBJ2-5, with 11 bases matching TRBD2. Germline CDR1 and CDR2: LNHDA and SQIVND (reference sequence). The J segment lost 4 bases and the V segment lost 1 base, leaving 8 bases of the junction unmatched. The length of the CDR3 is 17 residues.

This chain links TRBV7-9 with TRBJ2-7; the D gene is possibly TRBD2 (5 bases). V lost 5 bases and J lost 3, with 17 bases in between. Per germline, CDR1 SEHNR and CDR2 FQNEAQ (reference sequence). The CDR3 loop spans 15 amino acids. CDR3 sequence reads: CASSPVTTSFYEQYF. The CDR3 nucleotides read TGTGCCAGCAGCCCCGTGACCACTAGTTTCTACGAGCAGTACTTC.

The V call is TRBV28, the J call TRBJ2-7, with D hard to call. The V and J ends lost 7 bases and 4 bases respectively, with 11 bases between them. CDR3 length: 12 residues. In germline, CDR1 is MDHEN, CDR2 SYDVKM. CDR3 in DNA: TGTGCCAGCATTGACTCCGCGTACGAGCAGTACTTC. Its translation is CASIDSAYEQYF. The entire variable domain, with the rest obtained from reference TRBV28 and TRBJ2-7, is as follows: DVKVTQSSRYLVKRTGEKVFLECVQDMDHENMFWYRQDPGLGLRLIYFSYDVKMKEKGDIPEGYSVSREKKERFSLILESASTNQTSMYLCASIDSAYEQYFGPGTRLTVT.

This clone was seen just once. The chain employs TRBV10-3 and TRBJ2-1; TRBD2 agrees at 9 bases. The CDR3 has 16 residues. Losses at the gene ends were 0 bases for V and 4 bases for J; bases not matched to a gene: 4. Germline V gene sequence: CDR1 ENHRY, CDR2 SYGVKD. The CDR3 DNA sequence: TGTGCCATCAGTGAGTCGGCTAGCGGGGAATACAATGAGCAGTTCTTC. It specifies CAISESASGEYNEQFF.

A single count supports this clone. The chain carries TRBV7-9 and TRBJ2-5, with 12 bases that match TRBD2. CDR1 SEHNR and CDR2 FQNEAQ come from the germline V gene (reference sequence). The CDR3 sequence is 15 residues long. V lost 4 bases, J lost 4 bases, and 4 bases stayed unmatched. In DNA form, the CDR3 reads TGTGCCAGCAGCTCTAGCGGGGGGGCCGGAGAGACCCAGTACTTC. Translation: CASSSSGGAGETQYF.